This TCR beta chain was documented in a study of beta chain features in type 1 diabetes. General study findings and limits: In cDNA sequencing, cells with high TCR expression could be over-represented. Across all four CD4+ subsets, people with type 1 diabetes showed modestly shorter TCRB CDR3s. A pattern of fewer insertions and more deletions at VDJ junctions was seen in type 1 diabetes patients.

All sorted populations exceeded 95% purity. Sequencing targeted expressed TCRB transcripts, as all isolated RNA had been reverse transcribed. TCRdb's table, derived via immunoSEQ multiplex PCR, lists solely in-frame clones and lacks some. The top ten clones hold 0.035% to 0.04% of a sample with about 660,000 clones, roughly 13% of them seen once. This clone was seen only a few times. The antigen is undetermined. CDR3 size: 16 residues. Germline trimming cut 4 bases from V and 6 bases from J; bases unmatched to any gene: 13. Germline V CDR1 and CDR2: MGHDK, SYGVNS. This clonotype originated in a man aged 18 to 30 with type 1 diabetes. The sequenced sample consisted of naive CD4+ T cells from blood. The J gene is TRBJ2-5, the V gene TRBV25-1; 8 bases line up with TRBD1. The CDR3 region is CASSVHLGQGQKTQYF. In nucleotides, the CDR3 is TGTGCCAGCAGTGTCCACTTAGGACAGGGCCAGAAGACCCAGTACTTC.